The subject of this entry is one T cell receptor (beta chain). V dropped 5 bases and J dropped 0; count of bases not matched to a gene: 11. Germline values: CDR1 MDHEN, CDR2 SYDVKM. The CDR3 is 19 residues long. This sample is drawn from a study of blood T cell repertoires in COVID-19. Study background: Sites across the United States, Italy and Spain contributed samples from acute and convalescent COVID-19.

Only in-frame clones appear in the TCRdb table, and some are missing; sequencing was by immunoSEQ multiplex PCR. This table has approximately 93,000 clones, more than 75% appearing once. Sequencing was performed on peripheral blood. V usage is TRBV28 and J usage is TRBJ2-7; 15 bases map to TRBD2. The clonotype comes from a human donor in a cohort sampled during active COVID-19. CDR3 amino acids: CASSPAGLAGGAASYEQYF. DNA of the CDR3: TGTGCCAGCAGTCCAGCGGGACTAGCGGGAGGCGCAGCCTCCTACGAGCAGTACTTC.